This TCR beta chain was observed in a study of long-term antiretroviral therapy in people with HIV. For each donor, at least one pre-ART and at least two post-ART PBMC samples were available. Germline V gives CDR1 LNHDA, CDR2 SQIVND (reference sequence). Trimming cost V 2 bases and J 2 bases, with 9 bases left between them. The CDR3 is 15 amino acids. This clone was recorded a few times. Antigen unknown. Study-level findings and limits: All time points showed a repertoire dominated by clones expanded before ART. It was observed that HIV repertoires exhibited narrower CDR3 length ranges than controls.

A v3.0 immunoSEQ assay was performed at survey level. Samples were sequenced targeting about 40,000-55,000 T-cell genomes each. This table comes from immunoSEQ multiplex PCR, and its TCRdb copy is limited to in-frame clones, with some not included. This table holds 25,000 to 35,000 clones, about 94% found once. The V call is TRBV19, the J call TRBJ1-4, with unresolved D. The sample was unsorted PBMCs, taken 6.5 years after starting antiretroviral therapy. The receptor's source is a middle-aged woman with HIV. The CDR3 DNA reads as TGTGCCAGTAGTATATCGGCACGGACTAATGAAAAACTGTTTTTT. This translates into CASSISARTNEKLFF.